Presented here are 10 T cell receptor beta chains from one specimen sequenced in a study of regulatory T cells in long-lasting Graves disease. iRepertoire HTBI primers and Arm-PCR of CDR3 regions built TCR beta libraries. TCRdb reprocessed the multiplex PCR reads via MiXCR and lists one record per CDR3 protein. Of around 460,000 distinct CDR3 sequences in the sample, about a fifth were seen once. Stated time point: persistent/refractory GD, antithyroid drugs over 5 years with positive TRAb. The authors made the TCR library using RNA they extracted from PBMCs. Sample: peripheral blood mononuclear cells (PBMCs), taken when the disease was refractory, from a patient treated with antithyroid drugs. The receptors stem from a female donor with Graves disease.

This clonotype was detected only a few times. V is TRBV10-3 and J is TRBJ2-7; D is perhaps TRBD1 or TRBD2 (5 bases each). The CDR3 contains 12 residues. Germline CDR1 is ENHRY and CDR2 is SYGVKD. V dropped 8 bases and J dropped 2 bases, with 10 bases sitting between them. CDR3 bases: TGTGCCATCCGAGGGGAGACCTACGAGCAGTACTTC. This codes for CAIRGETYEQYF.

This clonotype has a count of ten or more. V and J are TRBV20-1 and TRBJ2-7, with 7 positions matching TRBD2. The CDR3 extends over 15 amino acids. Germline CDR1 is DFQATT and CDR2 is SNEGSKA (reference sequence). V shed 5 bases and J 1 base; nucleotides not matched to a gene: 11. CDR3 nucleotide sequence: TGCAGTGCTTCCCCTGTGGGCGGGAGATCCTACGAGCAGTACTTC. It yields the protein CSASPVGGRSYEQYF.

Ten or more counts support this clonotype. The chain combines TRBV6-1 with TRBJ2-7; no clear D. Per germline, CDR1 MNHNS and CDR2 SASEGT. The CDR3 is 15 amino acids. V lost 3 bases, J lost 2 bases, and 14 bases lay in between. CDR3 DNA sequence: TGTGCCAGCAGTGACCAGACCCAAACTCCCTACGAGCAGTACTTC. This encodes CASSDQTQTPYEQYF.

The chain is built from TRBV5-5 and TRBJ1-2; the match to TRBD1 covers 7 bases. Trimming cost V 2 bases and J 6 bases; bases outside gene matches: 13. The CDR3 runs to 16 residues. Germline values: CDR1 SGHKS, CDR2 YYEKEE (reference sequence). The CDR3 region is CASSFSTDRERDGYTF. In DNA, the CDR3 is TGTGCCAGCAGCTTTTCCACAGACAGGGAAAGGGATGGCTACACCTTC.

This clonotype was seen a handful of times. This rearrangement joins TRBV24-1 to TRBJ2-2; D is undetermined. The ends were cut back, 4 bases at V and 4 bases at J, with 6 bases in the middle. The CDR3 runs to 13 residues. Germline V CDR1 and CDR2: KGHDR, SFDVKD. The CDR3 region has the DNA TGTGCCACCAGTGACCCAGGCACCGGGGAGCTGTTTTTT. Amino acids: CATSDPGTGELFF.

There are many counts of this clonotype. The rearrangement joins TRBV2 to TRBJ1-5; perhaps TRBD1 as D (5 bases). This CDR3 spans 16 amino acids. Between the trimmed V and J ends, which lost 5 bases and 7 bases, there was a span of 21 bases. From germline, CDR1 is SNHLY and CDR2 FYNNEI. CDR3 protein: CASSPAGGRGRQPQHF. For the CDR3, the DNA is TGTGCCAGCAGTCCCGCAGGAGGGAGGGGTCGACAGCCCCAGCATTTT.

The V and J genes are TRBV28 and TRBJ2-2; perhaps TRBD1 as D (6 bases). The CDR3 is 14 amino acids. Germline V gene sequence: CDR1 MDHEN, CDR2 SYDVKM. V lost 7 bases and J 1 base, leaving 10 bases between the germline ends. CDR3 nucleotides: TGTGCCAGCATCCCGGGACAGAACACCGGGGAGCTGTTTTTT. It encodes CASIPGQNTGELFF. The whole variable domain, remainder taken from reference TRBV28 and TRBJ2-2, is DVKVTQSSRYLVKRTGEKVFLECVQDMDHENMFWYRQDPGLGLRLIYFSYDVKMKEKGDIPEGYSVSREKKERFSLILESASTNQTSMYLCASIPGQNTGELFFGEGSRLTVL.

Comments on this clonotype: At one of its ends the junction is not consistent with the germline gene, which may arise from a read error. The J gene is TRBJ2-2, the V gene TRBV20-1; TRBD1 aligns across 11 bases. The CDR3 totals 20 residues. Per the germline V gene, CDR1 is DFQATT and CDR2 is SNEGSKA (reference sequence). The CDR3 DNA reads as TGCAGTGCAAGAGTATCCCGGGACAGGGGGAGTAGTTTCAACACCGGGGAGCTGTTTTTT. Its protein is CSARVSRDRGSSFNTGELFF.

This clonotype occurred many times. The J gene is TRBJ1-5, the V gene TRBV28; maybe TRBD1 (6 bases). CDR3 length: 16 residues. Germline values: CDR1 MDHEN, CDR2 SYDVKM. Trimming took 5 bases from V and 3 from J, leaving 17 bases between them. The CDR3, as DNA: TGTGCCAGCAGTCAAGACAGGAGGTTGAACAATCAGCCCCAGCATTTT. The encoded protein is CASSQDRRLNNQPQHF.

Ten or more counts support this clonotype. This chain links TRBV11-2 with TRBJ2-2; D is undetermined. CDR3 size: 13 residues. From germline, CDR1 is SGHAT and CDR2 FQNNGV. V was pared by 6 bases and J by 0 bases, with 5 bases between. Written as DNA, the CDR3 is TGTGCCAGCAGACAGCCGAACACCGGGGAGCTGTTTTTT. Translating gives CASRQPNTGELFF.